The next 20 T cell receptor beta chains were all read from a single sample in a study of cytomegalovirus exposure and HLA in healthy donors. Amplification used 60 Vbeta primers and 13 Jbeta primers. The assay was immunoSEQ multiplex PCR, and TCRdb's table has in-frame clones only and misses some. The sample yields roughly 150,000 clones, approximately 80% seen once. Specimen: PBMCs. These receptors came from a male donor in good health and CMV-seronegative.

V usage is TRBV6-5 and J usage is TRBJ1-4, with D perhaps TRBD1 (5 bases). The CDR3 extends over 14 amino acids. The germline V gene encodes CDR1 MNHEY and CDR2 SVGAGI. Trimming removed 2 bases at V and 12 bases at J, with 16 bases between. The CDR3 bases are TGTGCCAGCAGTTACGGTTTTGGGGGGGAGGAACTGTTTTTT. Amino acid sequence: CASSYGFGGEELFF.

This clone has a handful of counts. V usage is TRBV10-2 and J usage is TRBJ2-6; 7 bases agree with TRBD2. The CDR3 consists of 14 residues. CDR1 and CDR2 (germline): WSHSY, SAAADI. V lost 9 bases and J lost 3; bases outside the gene matches: 5. The CDR3: CASRRGFGANVLTF. For the CDR3, the DNA is TGCGCCAGTCGGCGGGGGTTTGGGGCCAACGTCCTGACTTTC.

The chain employs TRBV9 and TRBJ2-3; D perhaps matches TRBD1 (5 bases). Trimming removed 2 bases at V and 6 bases at J, with 10 bases between. The CDR3 length is 13 residues. CDR1 is SGDLS and CDR2 is YYNGEE in the germline V gene. CDR3 bases: TGTGCCAGCAGCGTCCAGTACAGGGATACGCAGTATTTT. This translates into CASSVQYRDTQYF.

The chain employs TRBV21-1 and TRBJ2-3; no DNA check was done on the table's D call, TRBD2. TRBV21-1 is recorded as a pseudogene. The length of the CDR3 is 11 residues. CDR3 coding DNA: TGTGCCAGCAGCAACGCGGATACGCAGTATTTT. Translation gives CASSNADTQYF.

The chain combines TRBV6-5 with TRBJ2-7; D remains ambiguous. The V end lost 6 bases, the J end lost 5 bases, and 14 bases lay between the germline ends. The CDR3 has 13 residues. CDR1 MNHEY and CDR2 SVGAGI come from the germline V gene. The CDR3 DNA reads TGTGCCAGCAGCCCGCTCGTAACGGACGAGCAGTACTTC. Protein product: CASSPLVTDEQYF.

The gene calls are TRBV19 and TRBJ1-5, with a possible D match to TRBD1 (6 bases). The CDR3 contains 15 residues. V lost 2 bases, J lost 4 bases, and 12 bases lay in between. Germline lookup yields CDR1 LNHDA and CDR2 SQIVND (reference sequence). The DNA of the CDR3 is TGTGCCAGTAGTATAATTAGTCAGGGGAATCAGCCCCAGCATTTT. It translates to CASSIISQGNQPQHF.

The genes are TRBV7-9 and TRBJ1-3, with D unclear. The V end was cut by 4 bases, the J end by 0 bases, with 4 bases between. The CDR3 is made up of 13 amino acids. The V gene's germline CDR1 is SEHNR and CDR2 FQNEAQ (reference sequence). The CDR3 coding sequence is TGTGCCAGCAGCTCTAGCTCTGGAAACACCATATATTTT. Amino acids: CASSSSSGNTIYF.

V is TRBV7-2 and J is TRBJ1-1; D not certain. Germline V gene sequence: CDR1 SGHTA, CDR2 FQGNSA. V was trimmed by 3 bases and J by 4 bases, leaving 9 bases between them. The CDR3 sequence is 13 residues long. The CDR3 DNA sequence: TGTGCCAGCAGCTTGTCCGGGAGCACTGAAGCTTTCTTT. It is translated as CASSLSGSTEAFF.

J is TRBJ2-3 and V is TRBV2; 7 bases line up with TRBD2. The trim removed 8 bases at V and 1 base at J, leaving 3 bases unmatched. CDR1 is SNHLY and CDR2 is FYNNEI in the germline V gene. The CDR3 has 13 residues. CDR3 residues: CASPSGGTDTQYF. As DNA, the CDR3 is TGTGCCAGCCCTAGCGGCGGCACAGATACGCAGTATTTT.

This sequence joins TRBV6-5 and TRBJ2-2; possibly TRBD1 for D (6 bases). V was clipped by 6 bases and J by 2 bases, with 7 bases between them. This CDR3 has 13 amino acids. Germline V gives CDR1 MNHEY, CDR2 SVGAGI. The CDR3 here is CASRGANTGELFF. The CDR3 bases are TGTGCCAGCAGGGGGGCAAACACCGGGGAGCTGTTTTTT.

In this sample, this clone turned up once. The chain couples TRBV19 to TRBJ2-2; 9 positions match TRBD1. J gave up 4 bases and V 8 bases, and 8 bases lay outside the gene matches. The germline CDR1 and CDR2 sequences are LNHDA and SQIVND (reference sequence). This CDR3 comprises 15 residues. Here the CDR3 reads CASEVGTGLTGELFF. DNA of the CDR3: TGTGCCAGTGAAGTCGGGACAGGGCTCACCGGGGAGCTGTTTTTT.

The rearrangement joins TRBV9 to TRBJ1-2; no firm D call. Trimming took 5 bases from V and 4 from J, leaving 12 bases between them. The germline V gene has CDR1 SGDLS and CDR2 YYNGEE. This CDR3 region has 13 residues. The CDR3 region has the DNA TGTGCCAGCAGTAAAGCGGCCTTCTATGGCTACACCTTC. Encoded protein: CASSKAAFYGYTF.

This rearrangement joins TRBV5-5 to TRBJ1-5; 9 bases fit TRBD1. Germline V gene data show CDR1 as SGHKS and CDR2 as YYEKEE (reference sequence). With 4 bases clipped from V and 6 bases from J, the junction kept 8 bases outside the gene matches. The CDR3 is 15 amino acids. CDR3 in amino acids: CASSPTGGAGQPQHF. In DNA form, the CDR3 reads TGTGCCAGCAGCCCGACAGGGGGAGCAGGTCAGCCCCAGCATTTT.

This chain uses TRBV19 with TRBJ2-1; 8 bases fit TRBD1. V trimming: 0 bases; J trimming: 14 bases; junction bases outside the gene matches: 15. Germline loops: CDR1 LNHDA, CDR2 SQIVND (reference sequence). The CDR3 sequence is 16 residues long. The CDR3, as DNA: TGTGCCAGTAGTATAGATCACGGGGGTGGTACAGGGGGTAAGTTCTTC. Its translation: CASSIDHGGGTGGKFF. The full variable domain, its missing parts supplied by reference TRBV19 and TRBJ2-1, is DGGITQSPKYLFRKEGQNVTLSCEQNLNHDAMYWYRQDPGQGLRLIYYSQIVNDFQKGDIAEGYSVSREKKESFPLTVTSAQKNPTAFYLCASSIDHGGGTGGKFFGPGTRLTVL.

The chain combines TRBV5-1 with TRBJ2-5, with D tentatively TRBD2 (5 bases). Trimming stripped 0 bases from V and 2 bases from J, with 11 bases between. CDR3 length: 15 residues. Germline CDR1 is SGHRS and CDR2 is YFSETQ. CDR3 in DNA: TGCGCCAGCAGCTTGGTAGCCGGGGAGCAAGAGACCCAGTACTTC. It encodes CASSLVAGEQETQYF.

This clone came up a few times. Other nucleotide sequences from this sample produce the same CDR3. V is TRBV30 and J is TRBJ1-2; D might be TRBD1 (5 bases). There are 13 residues in the CDR3. The V gene's germline CDR1 is GTSNPN and CDR2 SVGIG (reference sequence). Trimming removed 4 bases at V and 0 bases at J, with 9 bases between. The CDR3 bases are TGTGCCTGGAATCGGGGGGCTAACTATGGCTACACCTTC. This encodes CAWNRGANYGYTF.

V usage is TRBV7-9 and J usage is TRBJ2-1, with 8 bases matching TRBD2. Germline CDR1 and CDR2: SEHNR and FQNEAQ (reference sequence). The V segment lost 5 bases and the J segment 0 bases; nucleotides outside the gene matches: 6. The CDR3 totals 16 residues. CDR3 sequence (DNA): TGTGCCAGCAGCACCTGGGCGGGGGGCTCCTACAATGAGCAGTTCTTC. This codes for CASSTWAGGSYNEQFF.

The V call is TRBV7-8, the J call TRBJ1-1, with D maybe TRBD1 (5 bases). The CDR3 is 15 amino acids. Deletions cut 2 bases from V and 0 bases from J, with 10 bases between. Germline assignment: CDR1 SGHVS and CDR2 FQNEAQ. The CDR3 region has the DNA TGTGCCAGCAGCTTATGGCGGACACTGAACACTGAAGCTTTCTTT. Its protein is CASSLWRTLNTEAFF.

The chain joins TRBV5-8 to TRBJ2-2, with 7 nucleotides matching TRBD1. Germline loops: CDR1 SGHTS, CDR2 YDEGEE. This CDR3 has 15 amino acids. V gave up 4 bases and J gave up 3 bases; unmatched junction bases: 6. The CDR3 region has the DNA TGTGCCAGCAGCATCCGGGACAGATACACCGGGGAGCTGTTTTTT. It is translated as CASSIRDRYTGELFF.

The rearrangement uses TRBV27 and TRBJ2-7; perhaps TRBD2 as D (6 bases). Per germline, CDR1 MNHEY and CDR2 SMNVEV (reference sequence). The V and J ends lost 6 bases and 3 bases respectively, with 18 bases between them. The CDR3 sequence is 15 residues long. Here the CDR3 reads CASSSPDAGSYEQYF. The CDR3 DNA sequence: TGTGCCAGCAGCTCTCCCGATGCGGGAAGCTACGAGCAGTACTTC.